This TCR beta chain originates from a study of blood T cells in healthy people across ages. Extracted total RNA amounted to at least 5.5 micrograms for each sample. The second PCR ran roughly 6 to 11 cycles with a sample-barcoded 5' primer and J-beta primers. Each cDNA molecule received a tag from a template-switch adaptor that had 12 random nucleotides. MiXCR, run by TCRdb on the 5' RACE reads, gives a single entry per CDR3 protein. The sample has around 1.1 million distinct CDR3 sequences; less than 45% are singletons. J gave up 6 bases and V 4 bases, and 7 bases lay outside the gene matches. Germline assignment: CDR1 MNHEY and CDR2 SVGAGI. CDR3 length equals 16 residues.

The chain recombines TRBV6-5 with TRBJ2-6, with 9 bases matching TRBD1. This TCR was recovered from a man aged 18 to 29 in good health. Sequencing was carried out using blood. CDR3: CASSSRGTGKANVLTF. CDR3 DNA: TGTGCCAGCAGTTCACGCGGGACAGGGAAGGCCAACGTCCTGACTTTC.